This record concerns one T cell receptor (beta chain) sequence. Its antigen is unknown. Notes on the study in general: The larger-cohort validation was restricted to a single TCR beta V-J rearrangement rather than whole repertoires.

Semi-nested PCR with Nested Universal Primer A followed constant-region reverse priming of full-length variable regions. TCRdb used MiXCR to reprocess the 5' RACE reads, holding one entry per CDR3 protein. The sample has approximately 53,000 distinct CDR3 sequences, roughly 28% seen once. Germline-derived CDR1 and CDR2 are SGHDT and YYEEEE. Trimming removed 4 bases at V and 2 bases at J, with 15 bases between. This CDR3 comprises 15 residues. The V gene is TRBV5-6, the J gene TRBJ1-1, with TRBD1 as a possible D gene (5 bases). The receptor was isolated from a female donor with breast cancer. Material: tumor-infiltrating memory CD4+ T cells sorted from the breast tumor. The sample's subset: memory CD4+ T cells, CD4+CD45RO+CD25-. The CDR3 loop reads CASSPDGGFNTEAFF. CDR3 in DNA: TGTGCCAGCAGCCCGGACGGGGGGTTTAACACTGAAGCTTTCTTT.